The source of this TCR beta chain is a study of T cell responses to AZD1222 COVID-19 vaccine. General study results and limits: Clonal diversity was possibly underestimated, and the donors were mostly white British, with more females.

This CDR3 comprises 15 residues. Germline V lookup: CDR1 SNHLY, CDR2 FYNNEI. V was pared by 6 bases and J by 0 bases, with 9 bases between. The method was immunoSEQ multiplex PCR; TCRdb's version includes in-frame clones alone and lacks a portion of them. The sample contains under 150,000 clones, approximately 87% of which appear only once. This clone turned up a few times. Its antigen is not identified. This TCR was sampled from an adult who received the AZD1222 COVID-19 vaccine. Sequencing was performed on peripheral blood, taken 28 days after the second AZD1222 dose. This sequence joins TRBV2 and TRBJ2-6, with TRBD2 as a possible D gene (6 bases). The CDR3, as DNA: TGTGCCAGCAGGGGACTGCGCTCTGGGGCCAACGTCCTGACTTTC. Its translation: CASRGLRSGANVLTF.